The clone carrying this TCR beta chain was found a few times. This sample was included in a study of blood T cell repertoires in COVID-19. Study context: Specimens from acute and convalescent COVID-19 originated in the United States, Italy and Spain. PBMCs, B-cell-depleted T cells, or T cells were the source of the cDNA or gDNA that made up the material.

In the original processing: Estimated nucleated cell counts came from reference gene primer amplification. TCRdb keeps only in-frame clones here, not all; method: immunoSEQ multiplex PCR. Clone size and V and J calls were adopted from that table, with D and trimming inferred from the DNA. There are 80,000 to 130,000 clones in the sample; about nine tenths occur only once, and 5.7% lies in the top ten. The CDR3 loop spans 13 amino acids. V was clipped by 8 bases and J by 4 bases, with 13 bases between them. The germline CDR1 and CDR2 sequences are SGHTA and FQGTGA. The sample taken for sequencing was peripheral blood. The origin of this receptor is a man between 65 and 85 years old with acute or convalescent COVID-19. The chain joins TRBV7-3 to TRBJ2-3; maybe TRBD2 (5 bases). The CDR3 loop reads CASGLAGADTQYF. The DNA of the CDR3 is TGTGCCAGCGGTCTAGCCGGCGCAGATACGCAGTATTTT.